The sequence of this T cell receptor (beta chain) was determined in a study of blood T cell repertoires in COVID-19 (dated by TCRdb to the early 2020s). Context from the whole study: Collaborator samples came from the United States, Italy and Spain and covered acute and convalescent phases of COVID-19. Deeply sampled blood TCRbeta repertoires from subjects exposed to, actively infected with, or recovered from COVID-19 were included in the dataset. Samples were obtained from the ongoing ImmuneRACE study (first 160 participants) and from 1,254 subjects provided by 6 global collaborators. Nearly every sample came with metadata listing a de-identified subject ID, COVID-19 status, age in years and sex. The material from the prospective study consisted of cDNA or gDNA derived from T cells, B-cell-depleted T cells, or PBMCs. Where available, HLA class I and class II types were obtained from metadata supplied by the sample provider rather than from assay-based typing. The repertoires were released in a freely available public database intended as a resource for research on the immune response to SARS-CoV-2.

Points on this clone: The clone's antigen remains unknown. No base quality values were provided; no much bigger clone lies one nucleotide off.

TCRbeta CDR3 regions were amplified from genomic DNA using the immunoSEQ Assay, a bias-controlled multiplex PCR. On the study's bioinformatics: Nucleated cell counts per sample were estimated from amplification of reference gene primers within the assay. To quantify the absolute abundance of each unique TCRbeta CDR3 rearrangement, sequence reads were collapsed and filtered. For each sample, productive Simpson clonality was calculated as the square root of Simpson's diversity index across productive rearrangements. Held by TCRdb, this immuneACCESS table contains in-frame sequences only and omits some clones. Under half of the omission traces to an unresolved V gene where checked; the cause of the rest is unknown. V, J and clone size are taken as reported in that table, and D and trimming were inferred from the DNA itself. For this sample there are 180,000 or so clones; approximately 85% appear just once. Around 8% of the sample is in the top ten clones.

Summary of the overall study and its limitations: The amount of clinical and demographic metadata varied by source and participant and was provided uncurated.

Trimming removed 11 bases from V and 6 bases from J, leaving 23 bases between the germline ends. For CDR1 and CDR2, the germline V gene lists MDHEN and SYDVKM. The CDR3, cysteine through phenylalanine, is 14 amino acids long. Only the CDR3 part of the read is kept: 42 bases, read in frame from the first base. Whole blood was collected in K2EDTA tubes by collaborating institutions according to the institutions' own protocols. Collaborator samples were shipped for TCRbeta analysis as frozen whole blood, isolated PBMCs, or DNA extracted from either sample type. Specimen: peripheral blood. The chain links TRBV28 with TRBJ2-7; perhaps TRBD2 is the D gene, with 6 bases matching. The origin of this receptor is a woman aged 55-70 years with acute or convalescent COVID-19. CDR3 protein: CASRRGPALREQYF. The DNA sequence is TGTGCCTCCCGGAGGGGTCCCGCATTACGCGAGCAGTACTTC.